These T cell receptor beta chains were read from a single sample in a study of T cells in Graves' hyperthyroidism and ophthalmopathy. TCRdb recomputed calls from the multiplex PCR reads with MiXCR, one row per CDR3 protein. Altogether around 300,000 distinct CDR3 sequences are present, approximately 14% being singletons, with the ten largest covering roughly 33%. Sequencing input: blood. The receptors were gathered from a woman in her forties with Graves' ophthalmopathy. The CDR3 runs from the conserved cysteine through the conserved F or W. A D gene is named only where the DNA matches it firmly. Size values are once, few and many counts, or a class for expanded clones, and some rows have none.

D gene	clone size	V gene	J gene	CDR3 protein	CDR3 DNA
.	many	TRBV9	TRBJ2-3	CASSPRGEDTQYF	TGTGCCAGCAGCCCCCGAGGGGAGGATACGCAGTATTTT
TRBD1	.	TRBV2	TRBJ1-1	CASILGTGGRTEAFF	TGTGCCAGCATCCTAGGGACAGGGGGCCGCACTGAAGCTTTCTTT
TRBD1	many	TRBV20-1	TRBJ1-6	CSARSGRGDSPLHF	TGCAGTGCTAGATCAGGCAGGGGGGATTCACCCCTCCACTTT
.	.	TRBV27	TRBJ2-7	CASSLRQARRVYEQYF	TGTGCCAGCAGTTTAAGACAGGCCAGGAGAGTTTACGAGCAGTACTTC
.	.	TRBV9	TRBJ2-7	CASTPTLGAYEQYF	TGTGCCAGCACCCCGACACTAGGAGCCTACGAGCAGTACTTC
.	many	TRBV5-1	TRBJ1-1	CASSLGLDTEAFF	TGCGCCAGCAGCTTAGGTCTGGACACTGAAGCTTTCTTT
.	many	TRBV11-3	TRBJ2-1	CASSPGNPYNEQFF	TGTGCCAGCAGCCCAGGGAACCCCTACAATGAGCAGTTCTTC
.	many	TRBV27	TRBJ1-2	CASSLTPVNRESYGYTF	TGTGCCAGCAGTTTAACCCCCGTTAACAGGGAGAGCTATGGCTACACCTTC
.	many	TRBV15	TRBJ2-3	CATGKGTDTQYF	TGTGCCACCGGAAAGGGCACAGATACGCAGTATTTT
.	many	TRBV7-9	TRBJ1-6	CASSQGFTLHF	TGTGCCAGCAGCCAGGGTTTTACCCTCCACTTT
.	.	TRBV11-3	TRBJ2-1	CASSWSTGLGEQFF	TGTGCCAGCAGCTGGTCTACCGGTTTGGGCGAGCAGTTCTTC
TRBD2	.	TRBV10-2	TRBJ2-3	CANTTREGADTQYF	TGCGCCAACACTACGCGGGAGGGAGCAGATACGCAGTATTTT
.	many	TRBV28	TRBJ2-1	CASSLDRPEQFF	TGTGCCAGCAGTTTGGATAGACCCGAGCAGTTCTTC
TRBD1	.	TRBV27	TRBJ2-7	CASQGIGTGYEQYF	TGTGCCAGCCAGGGTATTGGGACAGGTTACGAGCAGTACTTC
.	many	TRBV6-1	TRBJ1-2	CASRDEIYGYTF	TGTGCCAGCAGGGACGAGATCTATGGCTACACCTTC
.	.	TRBV30	TRBJ1-3	CAWATGGNTIYF	TGTGCCTGGGCGACGGGGGGAAACACCATATATTTT
.	many	TRBV2	TRBJ1-2	CASSEISTVSYGYTF	TGTGCCAGCAGTGAAATCTCGACCGTTTCTTATGGCTACACCTTC
.	few	TRBV7-2	TRBJ1-4	CASSLGQGEKLFF	TGTGCCAGCAGCTTAGGGCAGGGTGAAAAACTGTTTTTT
TRBD1	many	TRBV29-1	TRBJ1-1	CSVTGGGRVTEAFF	TGCAGCGTGACAGGGGGCGGTCGGGTCACTGAAGCTTTCTTT
.	many	TRBV11-3	TRBJ2-7	CASSWGLGGNEQYF	TGTGCCAGCAGCTGGGGACTTGGGGGTAACGAGCAGTACTTC
.	many	TRBV7-9	TRBJ2-3	CASSLSQSSGTDTQYF	TGTGCCAGCAGCTTATCCCAATCAAGCGGCACAGATACGCAGTATTTT
.	few	TRBV9	TRBJ2-5	CASSVGMGAQETQYF	TGTGCCAGCAGCGTAGGCATGGGAGCCCAAGAGACCCAGTACTTC
.	.	TRBV12-3/TRBV12-4	TRBJ1-1	CASSLDRIGWTEAFF	TGTGCCAGCAGTTTAGATCGGATAGGATGGACTGAAGCTTTCTTT
TRBD1	many	TRBV2	TRBJ2-1	CASTLRTGIGDEQFF	TGTGCCAGCACCCTAAGGACAGGGATCGGGGATGAGCAGTTCTTC
.	.	TRBV27	TRBJ2-3	CASSPLAGTSTDTQYF	TGTGCCAGCAGTCCTCTTGCCGGAACTAGCACAGATACGCAGTATTTT
TRBD1	many	TRBV19	TRBJ2-7	CASSTTSGQGNEQYF	TGTGCCAGTAGTACCACCTCGGGACAGGGTAACGAGCAGTACTTC
.	few	TRBV4-1	TRBJ2-7	CASSQEQERYEQYF	TGCGCCAGCAGCCAAGAACAGGAAAGGTACGAGCAGTACTTC
.	few	TRBV12-3/TRBV12-4	TRBJ2-5	CASSYGLYQETQYF	TGTGCCAGCAGCTATGGACTCTATCAAGAGACCCAGTACTTC
.	.	TRBV27	TRBJ2-4	CASSSSLGDFGKNIQYF	TGTGCCAGCAGTTCCTCCTTAGGGGACTTTGGCAAAAACATTCAGTACTTC
TRBD2	many	TRBV20-1	TRBJ2-1	CSARDRGGRYSYNEQFF	TGCAGTGCTAGAGATCGGGGCGGGAGGTACTCCTACAATGAGCAGTTCTTC
.	many	TRBV5-1	TRBJ2-7	CASRSEYEQYF	TGCGCCAGCCGGAGCGAGTACGAGCAGTACTTC
.	.	TRBV14	TRBJ2-5	CASSQDRGGGLQETQYF	TGTGCCAGCAGCCAAGATCGGGGCGGAGGGCTCCAAGAGACCCAGTACTTC
.	many	TRBV29-1	TRBJ2-5	CSPRALGETQYF	TGCAGCCCTCGGGCCCTTGGGGAGACCCAGTACTTC
.	many	TRBV6-6	TRBJ2-5	CASSYSRGQETQYF	TGTGCCAGCAGTTACTCGAGGGGGCAAGAGACCCAGTACTTC
TRBD1	many	TRBV28	TRBJ1-1	CASSIRTGGRTEAFF	TGTGCCAGCAGTATCCGGACAGGGGGTAGAACTGAAGCTTTCTTT
TRBD1	.	TRBV2	TRBJ2-7	CAGSGEQGVVEQYF	TGTGCCGGCAGTGGGGAACAGGGGGTTGTCGAGCAGTACTTC
.	many	TRBV3-1	TRBJ1-1	CASSQDGRGAEAFF	TGTGCCAGCAGCCAAGATGGCCGAGGGGCCGAAGCTTTCTTT
.	many	TRBV2	TRBJ1-5	CASRGQGGQPQHF	TGTGCCAGCCGCGGCCAGGGTGGTCAGCCCCAGCATTTT
.	many	TRBV7-8	TRBJ2-7	CASSLDRDGRSYEQYF	TGTGCCAGCAGCTTGGACCGGGACGGACGCTCCTACGAGCAGTACTTC
.	few	TRBV27	TRBJ1-6	CATSDPPRGYGKDSPLHF	TGTGCCACCTCGGACCCCCCGAGAGGCTACGGCAAGGATTCACCCCTCCACTTT
TRBD2	many	TRBV19	TRBJ2-1	CASRNYGTSNLDEQFF	TGTGCCAGTAGGAACTACGGGACTAGTAATCTGGATGAGCAGTTCTTC
TRBD1	.	TRBV7-9	TRBJ1-4	CASSSDIFGTGNEKLFF	TGTGCCAGCAGCTCGGACATTTTTGGGACAGGGAATGAAAAACTGTTTTTT
.	.	TRBV24-1	TRBJ2-1	CATKGVYNEQFF	TGTGCCACCAAGGGGGTTTACAATGAGCAGTTCTTC
TRBD1	many	TRBV29-1	TRBJ2-5	CSVESRQGRETQYF	TGCAGCGTTGAGTCGCGACAGGGGAGGGAGACCCAGTACTTC
TRBD1	few	TRBV29-1	TRBJ2-7	CSVEVRGIYSYEQYF	TGCAGCGTTGAAGTCAGGGGGATATATTCCTACGAGCAGTACTTC
.	.	TRBV5-6	TRBJ2-5	CASSLGLLGQETQYF	TGTGCCAGCAGCTTGGGACTTCTAGGACAGGAGACCCAGTACTTC
TRBD2	many	TRBV2	TRBJ2-7	CASSAGLGPYEQYF	TGTGCCAGCAGTGCCGGACTAGGACCCTACGAGCAGTACTTC
.	many	TRBV2	TRBJ2-7	CASSTAYEQYF	TGTGCCAGCAGTACTGCCTACGAGCAGTACTTC
.	.	TRBV20-1	TRBJ2-1	CSASVYRGGFVDEQFF	TGCAGTGCTAGTGTTTATCGGGGTGGTTTCGTCGATGAGCAGTTCTTC
.	many	TRBV28	TRBJ1-5	CASSFPDGLAGNQPQHF	TGTGCCAGCAGTTTCCCGGACGGACTAGCCGGCAATCAGCCCCAGCATTTT
.	.	TRBV2	TRBJ1-6	CASSSTRNSPLHF	TGTGCCAGCAGCAGCACTCGTAATTCACCCCTCCACTTT
TRBD1	.	TRBV27	TRBJ1-5	CASSPRDRGNQPQHF	TGTGCCAGCAGTCCCAGGGACAGGGGGAATCAGCCCCAGCATTTT
TRBD1	many	TRBV7-2	TRBJ1-1	CASSRDRHTEAFF	TGTGCCAGCAGTCGGGACAGGCACACTGAAGCTTTCTTT
.	many	TRBV7-2	TRBJ2-5	CASSLRATQETQYF	TGTGCCAGCAGCTTGCGGGCGACCCAAGAGACCCAGTACTTC
.	.	TRBV6-2/TRBV6-3	TRBJ1-4	CASSIARDEKLFF	TGTGCCAGCTCTATAGCACGAGATGAAAAACTGTTTTTT
TRBD1	many	TRBV5-5	TRBJ1-1	CASSFITGTGGNTEAFF	TGTGCCAGCAGCTTCATTACCGGGACAGGGGGAAACACTGAAGCTTTCTTT
TRBD2	.	TRBV10-3	TRBJ2-1	CAIRTQSLAGVYNEQFF	TGTGCCATCAGGACCCAATCTCTAGCGGGAGTCTACAATGAGCAGTTCTTC
.	many	TRBV28	TRBJ1-2	CASSLTRTNYGYTF	TGTGCCAGCAGTCTTACAAGGACTAACTATGGCTACACCTTC
.	many	TRBV12-5	TRBJ2-7	CASGLFVGGGYEQYF	TGTGCTAGTGGTTTGTTCGTAGGGGGAGGTTACGAGCAGTACTTC